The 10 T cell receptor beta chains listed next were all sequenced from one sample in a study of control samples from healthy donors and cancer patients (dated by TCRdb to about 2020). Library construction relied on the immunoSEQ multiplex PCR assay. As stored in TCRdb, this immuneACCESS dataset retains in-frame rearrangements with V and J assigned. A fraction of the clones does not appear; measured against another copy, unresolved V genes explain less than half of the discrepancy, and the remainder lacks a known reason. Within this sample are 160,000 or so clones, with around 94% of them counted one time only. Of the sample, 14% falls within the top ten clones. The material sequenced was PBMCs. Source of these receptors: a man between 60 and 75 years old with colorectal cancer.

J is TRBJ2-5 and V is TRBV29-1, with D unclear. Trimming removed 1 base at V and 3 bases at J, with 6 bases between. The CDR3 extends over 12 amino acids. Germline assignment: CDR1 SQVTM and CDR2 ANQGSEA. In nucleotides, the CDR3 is TGCAGCGTTGAAGGATACGAAGAGACCCAGTACTTC. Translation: CSVEGYEETQYF.

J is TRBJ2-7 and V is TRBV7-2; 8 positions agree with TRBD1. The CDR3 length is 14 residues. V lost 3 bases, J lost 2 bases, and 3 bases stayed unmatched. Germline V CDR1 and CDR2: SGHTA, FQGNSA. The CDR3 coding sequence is TGTGCCAGCAGCTTCGACAGGGGACCCTACGAGCAGTACTTC. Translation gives CASSFDRGPYEQYF. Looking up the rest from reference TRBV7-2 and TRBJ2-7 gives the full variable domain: GAGVSQSPSNKVTEKGKDVELRCDPISGHTALYWYRQSLGQGLEFLIYFQGNSAPDKSGLPSDRFSAERTGGSVSTLTIQRTQQEDSAVYLCASSFDRGPYEQYFGPGTRLTVT.

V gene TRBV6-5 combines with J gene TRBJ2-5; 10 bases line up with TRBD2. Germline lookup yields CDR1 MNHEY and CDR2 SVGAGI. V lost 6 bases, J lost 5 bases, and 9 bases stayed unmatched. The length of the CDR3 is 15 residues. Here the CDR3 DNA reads TGTGCCAGCAGCCCAGGGACTAGCGTGCAGGAGACCCAGTACTTC. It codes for CASSPGTSVQETQYF.

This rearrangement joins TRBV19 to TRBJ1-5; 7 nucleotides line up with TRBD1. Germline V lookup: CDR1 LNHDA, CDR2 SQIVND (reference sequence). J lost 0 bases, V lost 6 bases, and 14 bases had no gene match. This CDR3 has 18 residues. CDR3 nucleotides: TGTGCCAGTAGATCTGGACAGGCAAAGCGGTATAGCAATCAGCCCCAGCATTTT. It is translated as CASRSGQAKRYSNQPQHF. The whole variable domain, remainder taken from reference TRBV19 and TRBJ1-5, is DGGITQSPKYLFRKEGQNVTLSCEQNLNHDAMYWYRQDPGQGLRLIYYSQIVNDFQKGDIAEGYSVSREKKESFPLTVTSAQKNPTAFYLCASRSGQAKRYSNQPQHFGDGTRLSIL.

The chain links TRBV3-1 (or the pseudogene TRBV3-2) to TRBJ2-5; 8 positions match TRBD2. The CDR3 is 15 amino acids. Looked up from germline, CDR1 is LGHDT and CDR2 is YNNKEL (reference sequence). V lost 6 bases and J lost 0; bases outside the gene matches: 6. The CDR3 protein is CASRPSGGNQETQYF. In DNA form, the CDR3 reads TGTGCCAGCAGGCCCAGCGGGGGTAACCAAGAGACCCAGTACTTC.

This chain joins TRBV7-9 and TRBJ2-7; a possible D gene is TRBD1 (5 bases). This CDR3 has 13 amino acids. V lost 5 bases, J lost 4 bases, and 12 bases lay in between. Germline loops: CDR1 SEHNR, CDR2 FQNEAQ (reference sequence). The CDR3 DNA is TGTGCCAGCAGCGTAGAGGCAGGGTACGAGCAGTACTTC. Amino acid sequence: CASSVEAGYEQYF.

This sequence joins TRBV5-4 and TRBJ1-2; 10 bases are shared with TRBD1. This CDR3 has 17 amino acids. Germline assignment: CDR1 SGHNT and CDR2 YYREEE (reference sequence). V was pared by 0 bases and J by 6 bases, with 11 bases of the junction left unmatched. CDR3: CASSLGTGGAPKDGYTF. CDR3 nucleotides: TGTGCCAGCAGCTTGGGGACAGGGGGTGCCCCTAAAGATGGCTACACCTTC.

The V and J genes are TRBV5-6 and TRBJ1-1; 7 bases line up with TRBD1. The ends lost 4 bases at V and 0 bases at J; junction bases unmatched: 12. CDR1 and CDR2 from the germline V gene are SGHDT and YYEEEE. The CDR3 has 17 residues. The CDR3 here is CASSLARDSLMNTEAFF. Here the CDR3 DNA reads TGTGCCAGCAGCCTGGCCCGGGACAGTCTCATGAACACTGAAGCTTTCTTT.

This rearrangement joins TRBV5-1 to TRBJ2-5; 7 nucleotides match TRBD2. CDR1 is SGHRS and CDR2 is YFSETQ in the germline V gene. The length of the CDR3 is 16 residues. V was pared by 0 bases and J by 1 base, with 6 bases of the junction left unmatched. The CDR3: CASSLGTGGFQETQYF. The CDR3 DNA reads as TGCGCCAGCAGCTTGGGTACGGGGGGTTTCCAAGAGACCCAGTACTTC.

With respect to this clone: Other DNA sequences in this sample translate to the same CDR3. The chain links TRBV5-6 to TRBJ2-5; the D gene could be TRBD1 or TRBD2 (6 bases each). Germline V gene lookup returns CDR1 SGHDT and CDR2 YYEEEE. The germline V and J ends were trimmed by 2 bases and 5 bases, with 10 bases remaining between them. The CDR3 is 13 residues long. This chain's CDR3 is CASSFRGQETQYF. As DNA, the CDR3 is TGTGCCAGCAGCTTCCGGGGGCAGGAGACCCAGTACTTC.